The 9 T cell receptor beta chains below were found in one sample sequenced in a study of cytomegalovirus exposure and HLA in healthy donors (dated by TCRdb to the late 2010s). The method was the immunoSEQ multiplex PCR assay. The multiplex PCR relied on a mix of 60 forward primers for TCR Vbeta segments and 13 reverse primers for TCR Jbeta segments. This is the immuneACCESS table as TCRdb keeps it, with only in-frame sequences that have V and J called. A part of the clones is gone; compared with another copy, unresolved V genes explain less than half, and the rest is unexplained. The table for this sample records 100,000 to 150,000 clones. The top ten clonotypes cover under 2.5% of the sample. The specimen sequenced was PBMCs. These receptors came from a man between 40 and 49 years old in good health and CMV-seronegative.

As concerns this clone: Given the absence of the conserved phenylalanine or tryptophan at the CDR3 end, a read error is likely. The chain joins TRBV11-2 to TRBJ1-2, with TRBD1 matching over 10 bases. J gave up 4 bases and V 8 bases, and 10 bases lay outside the gene matches. The germline V gene has CDR1 SGHAT and CDR2 FQNNGV. This CDR3 is built from 15 residues. DNA for the CDR3: TGTGCCAGCGTACCCGGGACAGGGGTCCCCTATGGCTACACCCTC. Encoded protein: CASVPGTGVPYGYTL.

The CDR3 coding sequence is TGCGCCAGCAGCCAACGGCTGGCGGCAGTTGACGAGCAGTACTTC. Translating it yields CASSQRLAAVDEQYF. The V gene is TRBV4-3, the J gene TRBJ2-7; no clear D gene. The V gene's germline CDR1 is LGHNA and CDR2 YSLEER. This CDR3 is 15 amino acids long. V lost 2 bases and J lost 5, with 16 bases in between.

The chain is built from TRBV5-4 and TRBJ2-5, with a weak D call TRBD1 (5 bases). Between the trimmed V and J ends, which lost 4 bases and 7 bases, there was a span of 26 bases. Germline lookup yields CDR1 SGHNT and CDR2 YYREEE (reference sequence). The CDR3 consists of 17 residues. Written as DNA, the CDR3 is TGTGCCAGCAGCACATCAGGTGGCAGGGCCAAAGGTGGGACCCAGTACTTC. Protein: CASSTSGGRAKGGTQYF.

The rearrangement joins TRBV5-1 to TRBJ2-7; TRBD1 matches at 7 bases. Germline loops: CDR1 SGHRS, CDR2 YFSETQ. Trimming at V came to 4 bases and at J to 5 bases, leaving 15 bases not matched to a gene. The CDR3 spans 16 residues. CDR3 sequence (DNA): TGCGCCAGCAGCGCGGCGCCGGGACAGAACTTTAACGAGCAGTACTTC. Translated: CASSAAPGQNFNEQYF.

V is TRBV6-4 and J is TRBJ2-1; 8 bases are a match to TRBD2. This CDR3 contains 12 residues. The V and J ends lost 4 bases and 11 bases, in that order; junction bases with no gene match: 4. Germline V lookup: CDR1 MRHNA, CDR2 SNTAGT. CDR3 region: CASSAAGGKQFF. The CDR3 coding sequence is TGTGCCAGCAGTGCCGCGGGAGGAAAGCAGTTCTTC.

The CDR3: CASSAYRGQVTEAFF. CDR3 DNA sequence: TGTGCCAGCAGCGCGTACAGGGGGCAAGTCACTGAAGCTTTCTTT. The chain has TRBV11-2 and TRBJ1-1; TRBD1 agrees at 9 bases. Germline V gene data show CDR1 as SGHAT and CDR2 as FQNNGV. CDR3 length: 15 residues. V lost 5 bases, J lost 4 bases, and 8 bases stayed unmatched.

The chain is built from TRBV19 and TRBJ2-7, with 10 bases lining up with TRBD1. J was trimmed by 0 bases and V by 4 bases; bases with no gene match: 3. Looked up from germline, CDR1 is LNHDA and CDR2 is SQIVND (reference sequence). This CDR3 has 15 residues. The CDR3 DNA follows: TGTGCCAGTAGTAACGGACAGGGGGGCTCCTACGAGCAGTACTTC. Translation: CASSNGQGGSYEQYF.

The chain has TRBV7-2 and TRBJ2-5; 9 bases are shared with TRBD2. The germline V gene encodes CDR1 SGHTA and CDR2 FQGNSA. The CDR3 consists of 14 residues. J gave up 5 bases and V 5 bases, and 6 bases lay outside the gene matches. The CDR3 sequence is CASSLSGRVETQYF. The CDR3 coding sequence is TGTGCCAGCAGCCTTAGCGGGAGAGTGGAGACCCAGTACTTC.

The chain links TRBV4-3 to TRBJ2-1; weak D call: TRBD1 (5 bases). The CDR3 runs 15 residues. Germline CDR1 LGHNA, CDR2 YSLEER. The germline V and J ends were trimmed by 0 bases and 6 bases, with 12 bases remaining between them. The CDR3 sequence: CASSQESGLGNEQFF. Written as DNA, the CDR3 is TGCGCCAGCAGCCAAGAATCAGGGCTTGGCAATGAGCAGTTCTTC.